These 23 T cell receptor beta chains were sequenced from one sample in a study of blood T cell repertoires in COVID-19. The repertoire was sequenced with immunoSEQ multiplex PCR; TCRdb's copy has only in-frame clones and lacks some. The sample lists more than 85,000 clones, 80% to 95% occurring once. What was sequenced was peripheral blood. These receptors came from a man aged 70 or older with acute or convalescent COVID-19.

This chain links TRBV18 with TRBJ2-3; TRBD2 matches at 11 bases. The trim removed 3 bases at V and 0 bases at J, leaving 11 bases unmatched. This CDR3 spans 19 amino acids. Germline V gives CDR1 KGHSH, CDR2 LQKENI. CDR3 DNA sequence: TGTGCCAGCTCACCTATCGACCAGACTAGCGGGACTAGCACAGATACGCAGTATTTT. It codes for CASSPIDQTSGTSTDTQYF.

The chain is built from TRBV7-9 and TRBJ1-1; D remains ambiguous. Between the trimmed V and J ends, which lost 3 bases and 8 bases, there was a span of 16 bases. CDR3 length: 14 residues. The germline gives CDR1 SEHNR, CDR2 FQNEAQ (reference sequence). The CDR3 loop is CASSLRVKGREAFF. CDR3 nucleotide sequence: TGTGCCAGCAGCTTGAGGGTGAAAGGGCGGGAAGCTTTCTTT.

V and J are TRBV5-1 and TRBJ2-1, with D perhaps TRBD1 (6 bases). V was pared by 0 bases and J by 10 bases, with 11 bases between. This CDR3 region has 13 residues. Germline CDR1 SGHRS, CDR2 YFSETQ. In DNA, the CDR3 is TGCGCCAGCAGCTTGGAACAGGGTAGGGAGCAGTTCTTC. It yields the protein CASSLEQGREQFF.

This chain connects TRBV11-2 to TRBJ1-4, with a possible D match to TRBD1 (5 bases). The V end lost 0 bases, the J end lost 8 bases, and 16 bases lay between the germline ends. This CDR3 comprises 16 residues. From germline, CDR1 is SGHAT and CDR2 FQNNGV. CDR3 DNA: TGTGCCAGCAGCTTAGACAGGGTGCGGGGGGACGAAAAACTGTTTTTT. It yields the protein CASSLDRVRGDEKLFF.

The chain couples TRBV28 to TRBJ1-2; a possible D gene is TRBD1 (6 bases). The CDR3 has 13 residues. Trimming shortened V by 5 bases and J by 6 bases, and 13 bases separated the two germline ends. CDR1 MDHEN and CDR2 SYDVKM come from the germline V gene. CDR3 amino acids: CASSTGQRDGYTF. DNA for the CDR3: TGTGCCAGCAGTACCGGACAGAGGGATGGCTACACCTTC.

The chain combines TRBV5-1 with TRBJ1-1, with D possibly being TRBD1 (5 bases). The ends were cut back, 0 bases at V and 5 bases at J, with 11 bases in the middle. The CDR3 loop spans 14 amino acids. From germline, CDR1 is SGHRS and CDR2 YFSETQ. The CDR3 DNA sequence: TGCGCCAGCAGCTTGGGCAGGGAGGGGACTGAAGCTTTCTTT. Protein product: CASSLGREGTEAFF.

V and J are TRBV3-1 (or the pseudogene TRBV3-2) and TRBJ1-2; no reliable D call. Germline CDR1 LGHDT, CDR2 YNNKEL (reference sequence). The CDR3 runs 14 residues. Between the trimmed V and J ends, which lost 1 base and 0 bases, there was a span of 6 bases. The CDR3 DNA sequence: TGTGCCAGCAGCCAAGCGGGATCTAACTATGGCTACACCTTC. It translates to CASSQAGSNYGYTF.

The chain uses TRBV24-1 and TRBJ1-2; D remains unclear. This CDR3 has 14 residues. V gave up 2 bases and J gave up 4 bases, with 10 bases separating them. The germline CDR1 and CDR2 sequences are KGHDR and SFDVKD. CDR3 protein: CATSDWATLYGYTF. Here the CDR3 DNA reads TGTGCCACCAGTGATTGGGCAACACTCTATGGCTACACCTTC.

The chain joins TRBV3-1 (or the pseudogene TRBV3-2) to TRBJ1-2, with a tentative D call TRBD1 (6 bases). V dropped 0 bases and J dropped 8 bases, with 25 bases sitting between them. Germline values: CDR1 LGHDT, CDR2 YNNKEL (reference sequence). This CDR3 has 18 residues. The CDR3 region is CASSQEGSLAGGARGYTF. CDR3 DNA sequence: TGTGCCAGCAGCCAAGAAGGAAGCTTGGCGGGGGGCGCGAGGGGCTACACCTTC.

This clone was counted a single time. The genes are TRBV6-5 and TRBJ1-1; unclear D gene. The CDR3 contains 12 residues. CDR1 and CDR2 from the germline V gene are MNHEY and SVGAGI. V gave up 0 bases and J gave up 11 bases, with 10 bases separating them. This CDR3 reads CASSYSGRVAFF. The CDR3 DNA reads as TGTGCCAGCAGTTACTCAGGGCGGGTCGCTTTCTTT.

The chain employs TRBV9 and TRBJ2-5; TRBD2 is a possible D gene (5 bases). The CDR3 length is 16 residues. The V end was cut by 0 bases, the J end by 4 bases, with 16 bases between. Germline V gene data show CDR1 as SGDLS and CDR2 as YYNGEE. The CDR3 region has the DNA TGTGCCAGCAGCGTAGGCTCCCGGGGTTCTTTAGAGACCCAGTACTTC. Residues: CASSVGSRGSLETQYF.

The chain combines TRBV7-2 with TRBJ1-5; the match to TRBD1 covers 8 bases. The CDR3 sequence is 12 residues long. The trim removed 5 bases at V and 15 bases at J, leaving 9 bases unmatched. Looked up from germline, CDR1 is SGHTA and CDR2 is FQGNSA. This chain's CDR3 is CASSLDRGRRHF. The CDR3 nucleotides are TGTGCCAGCAGCCTTGACAGGGGAAGGAGGCATTTT.

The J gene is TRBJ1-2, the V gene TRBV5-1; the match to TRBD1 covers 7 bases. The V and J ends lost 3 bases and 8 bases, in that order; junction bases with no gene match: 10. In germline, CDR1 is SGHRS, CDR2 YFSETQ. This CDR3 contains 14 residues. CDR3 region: CASSSGQGGVGYTF. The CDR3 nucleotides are TGCGCCAGCAGCTCGGGGCAGGGGGGAGTAGGCTACACCTTC.

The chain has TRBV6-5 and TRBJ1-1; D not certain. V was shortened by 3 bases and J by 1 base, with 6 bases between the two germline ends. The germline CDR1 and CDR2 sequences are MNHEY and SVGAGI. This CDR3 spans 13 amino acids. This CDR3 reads CASSYGGNTEAFF. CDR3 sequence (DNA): TGTGCCAGCAGTTATGGAGGGAACACTGAAGCTTTCTTT.

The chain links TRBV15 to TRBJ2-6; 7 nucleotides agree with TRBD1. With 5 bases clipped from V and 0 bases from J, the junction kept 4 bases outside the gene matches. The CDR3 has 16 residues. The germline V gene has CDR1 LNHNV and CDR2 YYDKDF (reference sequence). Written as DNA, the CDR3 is TGTGCCACCAGCCGGGACAGATACTCTGGGGCCAACGTCCTGACTTTC. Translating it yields CATSRDRYSGANVLTF.

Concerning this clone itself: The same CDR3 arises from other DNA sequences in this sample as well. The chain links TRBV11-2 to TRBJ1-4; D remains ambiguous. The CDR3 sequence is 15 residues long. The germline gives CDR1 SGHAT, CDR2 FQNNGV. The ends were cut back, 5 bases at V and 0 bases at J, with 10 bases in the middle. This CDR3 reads CASSENIATNEKLFF. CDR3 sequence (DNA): TGTGCCAGCAGCGAAAACATTGCAACTAATGAAAAACTGTTTTTT.

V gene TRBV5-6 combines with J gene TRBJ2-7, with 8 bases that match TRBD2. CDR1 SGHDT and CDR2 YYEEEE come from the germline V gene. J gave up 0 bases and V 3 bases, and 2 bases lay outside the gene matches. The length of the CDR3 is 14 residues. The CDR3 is CASSSGGSSYEQYF. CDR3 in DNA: TGTGCCAGCAGCTCGGGAGGGAGCTCCTACGAGCAGTACTTC.

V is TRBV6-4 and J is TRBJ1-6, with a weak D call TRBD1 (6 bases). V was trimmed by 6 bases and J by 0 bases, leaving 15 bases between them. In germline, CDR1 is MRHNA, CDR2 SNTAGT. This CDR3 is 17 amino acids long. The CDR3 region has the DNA TGTGCCAGCAGAAGGACAGCTCAGAGCTCCTATAATTCACCCCTCCACTTT. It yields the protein CASRRTAQSSYNSPLHF.

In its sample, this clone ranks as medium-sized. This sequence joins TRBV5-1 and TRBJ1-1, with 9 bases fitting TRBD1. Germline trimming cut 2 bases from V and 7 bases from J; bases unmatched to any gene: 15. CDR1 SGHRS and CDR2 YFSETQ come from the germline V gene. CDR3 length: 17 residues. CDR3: CASSFYKPGQGSSEAFF. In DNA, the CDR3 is TGCGCCAGCAGCTTCTATAAACCGGGACAGGGTTCGAGTGAAGCTTTCTTT.

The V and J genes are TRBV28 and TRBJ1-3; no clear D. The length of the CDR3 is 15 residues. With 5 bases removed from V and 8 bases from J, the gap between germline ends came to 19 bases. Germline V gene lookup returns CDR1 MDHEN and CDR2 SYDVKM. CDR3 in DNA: TGTGCCAGCAGTGCGCCCTCCGGGCCGAGGGACACCATATATTTT. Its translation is CASSAPSGPRDTIYF.

CDR3 residues: CSAPGGYTF. CDR3 bases: TGCAGTGCTCCCGGGGGCTACACCTTC. The chain has TRBV20-1 and TRBJ1-2, with D uncertain. V was clipped by 5 bases and J by 8 bases, with 6 bases between them. From germline, CDR1 is DFQATT and CDR2 SNEGSKA (reference sequence). This CDR3 spans 9 amino acids.

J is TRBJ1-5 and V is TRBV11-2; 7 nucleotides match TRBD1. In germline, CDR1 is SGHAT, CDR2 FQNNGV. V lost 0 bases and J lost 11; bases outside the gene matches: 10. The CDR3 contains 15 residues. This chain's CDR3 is CASSLDQRGRGTQHF. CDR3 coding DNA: TGTGCCAGCAGCTTAGATCAGAGGGGGCGAGGAACCCAGCATTTT.

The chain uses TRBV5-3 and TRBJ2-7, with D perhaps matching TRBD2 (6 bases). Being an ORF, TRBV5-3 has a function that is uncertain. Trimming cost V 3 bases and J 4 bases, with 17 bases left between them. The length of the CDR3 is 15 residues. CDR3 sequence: CARSSPGDSQYEQYF. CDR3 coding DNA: TGTGCCAGAAGCTCGCCGGGAGACAGCCAATACGAGCAGTACTTC.